The 27 T cell receptor beta chains presented below share a single source sample, sequenced in a study of siplizumab effects on memory and regulatory T cells (dated by TCRdb to between 2018 and 2021). Libraries were constructed by the immunoSEQ multiplex PCR assay. The source is immuneACCESS, and TCRdb retained only in-frame sequences with V and J called. Part of the clones is not carried over; for the studies checked, unresolved V genes explain less than half of this, and the remainder is unexplained. For this sample the table gives 55,000 to 80,000 clones, of which around three quarters were detected only once. The ten largest clones represent roughly 0.4% of the sample. Sequences were obtained from memory CD4+ T cells sorted from blood. What this sample's cell subset or site label stands for: unstimulated CD4+ memory T cells. The receptors come from a human donor in good health.

The rearrangement joins TRBV11-2 to TRBJ2-1; D tentatively fits TRBD1 or TRBD2 (5 bases each). The CDR3 has 16 amino acids. CDR1 is SGHAT, CDR2 FQNNGV, per germline. Deletions cut 0 bases from V and 4 bases from J, with 13 bases between. The CDR3: CASSLEAAGNYNEQFF. The CDR3 nucleotides read TGTGCCAGCAGCTTAGAAGCGGCAGGGAATTACAATGAGCAGTTCTTC.

The gene calls are TRBV7-2 and TRBJ2-5; 11 bases agree with TRBD2. The CDR3 is 14 amino acids. Germline V gene data show CDR1 as SGHTA and CDR2 as FQGNSA. The CDR3 nucleotides are TGTGCGTGCGGGCTAGCGGGGGGACAAGAGACCCAGTACTTC. Protein: CACGLAGGQETQYF.

This chain uses TRBV7-2 with TRBJ2-7; 11 bases agree with TRBD2. Unmatched junction bases numbered 5, after V lost 5 bases and J lost 2 bases. The CDR3 is made up of 15 amino acids. Per germline, CDR1 SGHTA and CDR2 FQGNSA. The CDR3 DNA reads as TGTGCCAGCAGCCAGACTAGCGGGGTCGCCTACGAGCAGTACTTC. Translating it yields CASSQTSGVAYEQYF.

V and J are TRBV5-6 and TRBJ1-2; TRBD1 aligns across 7 bases. Per germline, CDR1 SGHDT and CDR2 YYEEEE. V shed 5 bases, J shed 6 bases, and the junction held 7 bases outside the gene matches. The CDR3 extends over 13 amino acids. The CDR3 region is CASRAGQYDGYTF. The CDR3 nucleotides read TGTGCCAGCAGGGCGGGACAGTACGATGGCTACACCTTC.

This chain uses TRBV15 with TRBJ2-5; tentative D call: TRBD1 (7 bases). The germline V gene encodes CDR1 LNHNV and CDR2 YYDKDF (reference sequence). The CDR3 loop spans 14 amino acids. The ends were cut back, 4 bases at V and 5 bases at J, with 14 bases in the middle. CDR3 amino acids: CATSTGGPQETQYF. The CDR3 coding sequence is TGTGCCACCAGCACAGGGGGGCCTCAGGAGACCCAGTACTTC.

Comments on this clone: Other DNA sequences of this sample code for an identical CDR3. J is TRBJ1-1 and V is TRBV28, with D hard to call. Germline loops: CDR1 MDHEN, CDR2 SYDVKM. This CDR3 spans 13 amino acids. V was shortened by 1 base and J by 1 base, with 4 bases between the two germline ends. The CDR3 DNA is TGTGCCAGCAGTTTATTGCAGAACACTGAAGCTTTCTTT. Its translation: CASSLLQNTEAFF.

Remarks on this clone: Distinct nucleotide sequences in the sample also encode this CDR3. The gene calls are TRBV11-2 and TRBJ1-5, with D unclear. CDR1 and CDR2 (germline): SGHAT, FQNNGV. The CDR3 runs 14 residues. V lost 1 base and J 1 base, leaving 5 bases between the germline ends. CDR3 nucleotide sequence: TGTGCCAGCAGCTTAGCCGGAAGCAATCAGCCCCAGCATTTT. Protein sequence: CASSLAGSNQPQHF.

The chain couples TRBV2 to TRBJ1-2, with D unclear. The CDR3 runs 13 residues. Germline V CDR1 and CDR2: SNHLY, FYNNEI. V lost 4 bases to trimming and J lost 2 bases, with 8 bases between them. CDR3 protein: CASSAGRNYGYTF. In nucleotides, the CDR3 is TGTGCCAGCAGTGCCGGCAGAAACTATGGCTACACCTTC.

V gene TRBV19 combines with J gene TRBJ1-6, with 7 positions matching TRBD1. The CDR3 loop spans 15 amino acids. The germline V gene has CDR1 LNHDA and CDR2 SQIVND (reference sequence). V was clipped by 4 bases and J by 10 bases; unmatched bases: 10. CDR3 sequence (DNA): TGTGCCAGTAGTACAGCGACAGGGTCCGCGTCACCCCTCCACTTT. Residues: CASSTATGSASPLHF.

The V gene is TRBV7-3, the J gene TRBJ1-2; 7 bases are a match to TRBD1. Trimming at V came to 5 bases and at J to 1 base, leaving 7 bases not matched to a gene. Germline loops: CDR1 SGHTA, CDR2 FQGTGA. The CDR3 covers 15 residues. The CDR3 DNA follows: TGTGCCAGCAGCCCGACAGGGAGGAATAACTATGGCTACACCTTC. This sequence encodes CASSPTGRNNYGYTF.

The chain carries TRBV4-2 and TRBJ1-3; no clear D gene. Per the germline V gene, CDR1 is LGHNA and CDR2 is YNFKEQ. Trimming stripped 0 bases from V and 0 bases from J, with 9 bases between. The CDR3 extends over 16 amino acids. Here the CDR3 reads CASSQDRLGSGNTIYF. CDR3 sequence (DNA): TGTGCCAGCAGCCAAGATCGGTTGGGCTCTGGAAACACCATATATTTT.

The chain recombines TRBV27 with TRBJ1-1; no firm D call. The CDR3 covers 13 residues. Trimming left V 4 bases short and J 8 bases short, with 14 bases between. Germline V gives CDR1 MNHEY, CDR2 SMNVEV (reference sequence). The CDR3 is CASSSPFRVEAFF. As DNA, the CDR3 is TGTGCCAGCAGTTCACCCTTTCGGGTAGAAGCTTTCTTT.

The rearrangement joins TRBV18 to TRBJ1-3, with 7 nucleotides matching TRBD1. CDR1 is KGHSH, CDR2 LQKENI, per germline. V lost 6 bases to trimming and J lost 8 bases; unmatched junction nucleotides: 7. CDR3 length: 13 residues. The chain's CDR3 is CASSLDRADTIYF. The CDR3 DNA sequence: TGTGCCAGCTCCCTCGACAGGGCGGACACCATATATTTT.

The chain combines TRBV19 with TRBJ1-1; D gene unclear. The V end lost 7 bases, the J end lost 4 bases, and 16 bases lay between the germline ends. The CDR3 sequence is 14 residues long. Germline V gene sequence: CDR1 LNHDA, CDR2 SQIVND (reference sequence). The CDR3 loop reads CASTRASAATEAFF. The DNA of the CDR3 is TGTGCCAGTACCCGGGCCAGCGCCGCCACTGAAGCTTTCTTT.

This clone turned up a few times. V and J are TRBV12-5 and TRBJ2-7; no firm D call. Germline-derived CDR1 and CDR2 are LGHNT and FRNRAP. V lost 1 base, J lost 2 bases, and 12 bases lay in between. The CDR3 consists of 15 residues. CDR3 sequence reads: CASGLAQSPAYEQYF. In DNA, the CDR3 is TGTGCTAGTGGTTTGGCTCAGAGTCCCGCCTACGAGCAGTACTTC.

The J gene is TRBJ2-3, the V gene TRBV18; D call uncertain. Per germline, CDR1 KGHSH and CDR2 LQKENI. V gave up 3 bases and J gave up 6 bases, with 10 bases separating them. This CDR3 contains 13 residues. The CDR3 region is CASSPLIVDTQYF. CDR3 DNA sequence: TGTGCCAGCTCACCCCTTATTGTCGATACGCAGTATTTT.

The chain links TRBV5-6 to TRBJ2-1, with TRBD1 identical over 12 bases. Unmatched junction bases numbered 5, after V lost 1 base and J lost 0 bases. This CDR3 is 18 amino acids long. From germline, CDR1 is SGHDT and CDR2 YYEEEE. Written as DNA, the CDR3 is TGTGCCAGCAGCTTGTTCCGGGGACAGGGGGCCTCCTACAATGAGCAGTTCTTC. It is translated as CASSLFRGQGASYNEQFF.

The chain uses TRBV7-9 and TRBJ2-2, with 7 bases that match TRBD1. The V and J ends lost 3 bases and 6 bases, in that order; junction bases with no gene match: 13. Germline V lookup: CDR1 SEHNR, CDR2 FQNEAQ (reference sequence). This CDR3 is built from 17 residues. Here the CDR3 reads CASSFYGKKGGPGELFF. DNA for the CDR3: TGTGCCAGCAGCTTCTACGGCAAGAAAGGGGGCCCCGGGGAGCTGTTTTTT.

The chain is built from TRBV7-9 and TRBJ2-5, with no clear D. CDR3 length equals 17 residues. Germline CDR1 SEHNR, CDR2 FQNEAQ (reference sequence). The V gene lost 1 base and the J gene lost 2 bases, with 17 bases spanning the gap. CDR3 coding DNA: TGTGCCAGCAGCTTAGGATCTGCCTCAGGAAATCAAGAGACCCAGTACTTC. It encodes CASSLGSASGNQETQYF. Full variable domain (missing parts from reference TRBV7-9 and TRBJ2-5): DTGVSQNPRHKITKRGQNVTFRCDPISEHNRLYWYRQTLGQGPEFLTYFQNEAQLEKSRLLSDRFSAERPKGSFSTLEIQRTEQGDSAMYLCASSLGSASGNQETQYFGPGTRLLVL.

V gene TRBV29-1 combines with J gene TRBJ2-3; D is possibly TRBD1 (7 bases). The CDR3 runs 14 residues. CDR1 is SQVTM, CDR2 ANQGSEA, per germline. V dropped 6 bases and J dropped 3 bases, with 16 bases sitting between them. CDR3 region: CSVLRGQLTDTQYF. Written as DNA, the CDR3 is TGCAGCGTCCTGCGGGGACAGTTAACAGATACGCAGTATTTT.

This clone has a handful of counts. The chain couples TRBV7-8 to TRBJ2-5; 8 bases fit TRBD1. This CDR3 region has 14 residues. Germline trimming cut 5 bases from V and 4 bases from J; bases unmatched to any gene: 6. Germline values: CDR1 SGHVS, CDR2 FQNEAQ. The CDR3 region has the DNA TGTGCCAGCAGCCAAACAGGGGGGCGAGAGACCCAGTACTTC. Its translation: CASSQTGGRETQYF. The whole variable domain, filled in from reference TRBV7-8 and TRBJ2-5, reads GAGVSQSPRYKVAKRGQDVALRCDPISGHVSLFWYQQALGQGPEFLTYFQNEAQLDKSGLPSDRFFAERPEGSVSTLKIQRTQQEDSAVYLCASSQTGGRETQYFGPGTRLLVL.

The chain couples TRBV12-5 to TRBJ2-2; 13 bases agree with TRBD2. This CDR3 has 18 residues. Germline CDR1 and CDR2: LGHNT and FRNRAP. V gave up 5 bases and J gave up 3 bases; unmatched junction bases: 9. The DNA of the CDR3 is TGTGCTAGTGGTAAATTAACACTAGCGGGGGGGCACACCGGGGAGCTGTTTTTT. Translation: CASGKLTLAGGHTGELFF.

This clone occurred a few times. The V call is TRBV9, the J call TRBJ1-2, with D unresolved. CDR3 length equals 15 residues. The V gene lost 3 bases and the J gene lost 5 bases, with 17 bases spanning the gap. The germline CDR1 and CDR2 sequences are SGDLS and YYNGEE. CDR3 region: CASSAQPGSSYGYTF. CDR3 DNA: TGTGCCAGCAGCGCCCAGCCGGGGTCCAGTTATGGCTACACCTTC.

This chain connects TRBV19 to TRBJ1-5; D might be TRBD1 (5 bases). V was pared by 0 bases and J by 2 bases, with 11 bases between. Germline V lookup: CDR1 LNHDA, CDR2 SQIVND (reference sequence). This CDR3 is built from 16 residues. CDR3 residues: CASSIDLLGGNQPQHF. As DNA, the CDR3 is TGTGCCAGTAGTATAGATCTATTGGGGGGCAATCAGCCCCAGCATTTT.

In nucleotides, the CDR3 is TGTGCCAGCAGCTACACAGGCAATTATACAAACTATGGCTACACCTTC. Translation gives CASSYTGNYTNYGYTF. The rearrangement joins TRBV21-1 to TRBJ1-2; TRBD1, the table's D call, was not compared with the DNA. TRBV21-1 is marked as a pseudogene. This CDR3 region has 16 residues.

This chain joins TRBV15 and TRBJ1-5; D remains ambiguous. V was cut by 0 bases and J by 3 bases, with 3 bases left in between. The CDR3 has 13 residues. Germline V gene sequence: CDR1 LNHNV, CDR2 YYDKDF (reference sequence). The CDR3 coding sequence is TGTGCCACCAGCAGAGATCTCAATCAGCCCCAGCATTTT. Encoded protein: CATSRDLNQPQHF.

The chain couples TRBV15 to TRBJ2-1; D is perhaps TRBD1 or TRBD2 (6 bases each). From germline, CDR1 is LNHNV and CDR2 YYDKDF (reference sequence). CDR3 length equals 16 residues. Trimming cost V 5 bases and J 0 bases, with 14 bases left between them. The CDR3 is CATSRYGGGSYNEQFF. In nucleotides, the CDR3 is TGTGCCACCAGCCGATACGGAGGGGGCTCCTACAATGAGCAGTTCTTC.